Listed below are T cell receptor beta chains from one sample, sequenced in a study of blood T cell repertoires in COVID-19. Clones were read by immunoSEQ multiplex PCR, and TCRdb kept only the in-frame ones, dropping some. Of 180,000 or so clones in the sample, around 82% were seen once. Sequenced material: peripheral blood. The source of these receptors is a woman aged 80 or over with acute or convalescent COVID-19. CDR3s include the opening cysteine and the closing phenylalanine or tryptophan. Fields, in order: CDR3 DNA, CDR3 protein, J gene, D gene, CDR3 length, clone size, V gene. D genes are given only for firm matches. Where a row states a size, it is once, few, many or the class of an expanded clone; other rows omit it.

CDR3nt: TGTGCCAGCTCATCGCGAGGGGGCGTTGGACAGCCCCAGCATTTT
CDR3aa: CASSSRGGVGQPQHF
j_gene: TRBJ1-5
d_gene: TRBD1
len: 15
abundance: NA
v_gene: TRBV18

CDR3nt: TGCAGCGTGGCCATCACCTACGAGCAGTACTTC
CDR3aa: CSVAITYEQYF
j_gene: TRBJ2-7
d_gene: NA
len: 11
abundance: NA
v_gene: TRBV29-1

CDR3nt: TGTGCCAGCAGCTCTAGCGGGGGCTACAATGAGCAGTTCTTC
CDR3aa: CASSSSGGYNEQFF
j_gene: TRBJ2-1
d_gene: TRBD2
len: 14
abundance: NA
v_gene: TRBV7-3

CDR3nt: TGTGCCAGCAGCCAAACAGACGGACAGGACCCAAGATCAAACACTGAAGCTTTCTTT
CDR3aa: CASSQTDGQDPRSNTEAFF
j_gene: TRBJ1-1
d_gene: TRBD1
len: 19
abundance: NA
v_gene: TRBV14

CDR3nt: TGCGCCAGCAGCTTGGATAGCCTGAACACTGAAGCTTTCTTT
CDR3aa: CASSLDSLNTEAFF
j_gene: TRBJ1-1
d_gene: NA
len: 14
abundance: NA
v_gene: TRBV5-1

CDR3nt: TGCGCCAGCAGCTCGGGACAGGCGGGCACCGGGGAGCTGTTTTTT
CDR3aa: CASSSGQAGTGELFF
j_gene: TRBJ2-2
d_gene: TRBD1
len: 15
abundance: NA
v_gene: TRBV5-1

CDR3nt: TGCGCCAGCAGCCTTAGCGGGAGTATGGACAATGAGCAGTTCTTC
CDR3aa: CASSLSGSMDNEQFF
j_gene: TRBJ2-1
d_gene: TRBD2
len: 15
abundance: once
v_gene: TRBV4-1

CDR3nt: TGTGCCAGCAGGGCACCCGGGACAGTTAATCAGCCCCAGCATTTT
CDR3aa: CASRAPGTVNQPQHF
j_gene: TRBJ1-5
d_gene: TRBD1
len: 15
abundance: NA
v_gene: TRBV2

CDR3nt: TGTGCCAGCACCCAGACTAGCGGGGGGCCGCAAGAGACCCAGTACTTC
CDR3aa: CASTQTSGGPQETQYF
j_gene: TRBJ2-5
d_gene: TRBD2
len: 16
abundance: once
v_gene: TRBV3-1/TRBV3-2

CDR3nt: TGTGCCAGCAGGGACAGGGGAACTAATGAAAAACTGTTTTTT
CDR3aa: CASRDRGTNEKLFF
j_gene: TRBJ1-4
d_gene: TRBD1
len: 14
abundance: NA
v_gene: TRBV7-8

CDR3nt: TGCAGTGCTAGTCGGCTAGCGGGAGCTACAGATACGCAGTATTTT
CDR3aa: CSASRLAGATDTQYF
j_gene: TRBJ2-3
d_gene: TRBD2
len: 15
abundance: once
v_gene: TRBV20-1

CDR3nt: TGTGCCAGCAGCTGGGGGGGCAGGAGCAATCAGCCCCAGCATTTT
CDR3aa: CASSWGGRSNQPQHF
j_gene: TRBJ1-5
d_gene: NA
len: 15
abundance: NA
v_gene: TRBV7-2